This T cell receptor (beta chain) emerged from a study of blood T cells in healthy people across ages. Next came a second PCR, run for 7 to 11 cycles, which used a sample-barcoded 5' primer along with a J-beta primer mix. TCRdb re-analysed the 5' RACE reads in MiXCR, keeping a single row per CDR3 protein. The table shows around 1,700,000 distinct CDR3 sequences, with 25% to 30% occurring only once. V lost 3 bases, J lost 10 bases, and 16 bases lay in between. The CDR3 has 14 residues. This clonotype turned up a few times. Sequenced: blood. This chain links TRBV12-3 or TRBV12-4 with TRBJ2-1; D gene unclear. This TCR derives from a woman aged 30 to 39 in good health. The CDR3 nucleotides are TGTGCCAGCAGTTTTGGTCCATCCCCCTACGAGCAGTTCTTC. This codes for CASSFGPSPYEQFF.